This T cell receptor beta chain was observed in a study of T cell repertoires in cytomegalovirus infection. Whole-study context: Indications of both CMV infection and matching HLA type were provided by public TCR beta signatures. Study-level findings and limits: CMV-specific HLA-C-restricted TCR beta clonotypes dominated the ex vivo response. Carriage of CMV together with the relevant HLA was identifiable through cumulative public TCR beta family frequency.

Germline V gives CDR1 MNHEY, CDR2 SMNVEV (reference sequence). V shed 6 bases, J shed 5 bases, and the junction held 5 bases outside the gene matches. The length of the CDR3 is 14 residues. This clonotype showed up just a few times. As yet, its antigen is unknown. In TCRdb, the reads were re-called with MiXCR into one record per CDR3 protein. The table shows 170,000 or so distinct CDR3 sequences, with about an eighth occurring only once. V gene TRBV27 combines with J gene TRBJ1-2, with 11 nucleotides matching TRBD1. Sample: PBMCs. This sequence originates from a human donor in good health (CMV status not recorded). Some clones in this sample may be carry-over from other donors' samples. DNA of the CDR3: TGTGCCAGCAGAGGGACAGGGGGGGGATATGGCTACACCTTC. Translating it yields CASRGTGGGYGYTF.